The 27 T cell receptor beta chains given below trace back to one sample, sequenced in a study of T cell changes during pregnancy in multiple sclerosis. Profiling relied on immunoSEQ multiplex PCR, and the TCRdb table lists in-frame clones only, not all of them. The table lists tens of thousands of clones, about 89% of them singletons. The input for sequencing was CD4+ T cells from peripheral blood mononuclear cells, taken before pregnancy. The origin of the receptors is a female donor with multiple sclerosis, enrolled in a pregnancy study.

The J gene is TRBJ1-2, the V gene TRBV6-1; 9 bases line up with TRBD1. CDR1 MNHNS and CDR2 SASEGT come from the germline V gene. This CDR3 is 13 amino acids long. The ends lost 4 bases at V and 5 bases at J; junction bases unmatched: 2. CDR3 nucleotides: TGTGCCAGCAGTGGGACAGGGGCTTATGGCTACACCTTC. Amino acids: CASSGTGAYGYTF.

The chain has TRBV28 and TRBJ1-4; 8 positions match TRBD1. The CDR3 is 13 amino acids. Trimming took 8 bases from V and 5 from J; bases not matched to a gene: 4. Germline-derived CDR1 and CDR2 are MDHEN and SYDVKM. DNA of the CDR3: TGTGCCAGCCAGGGACAGGTGAATGAAAAACTGTTTTTT. This gives the protein CASQGQVNEKLFF.

The V and J genes are TRBV7-2 and TRBJ2-1; maybe TRBD2 (6 bases). Germline lookup yields CDR1 SGHTA and CDR2 FQGNSA. This CDR3 comprises 16 residues. V lost 6 bases, J lost 2 bases, and 17 bases lay in between. CDR3 protein: CASRQIRGNAYNEQFF. For the CDR3, the DNA is TGTGCCAGCAGGCAGATACGGGGGAACGCCTACAATGAGCAGTTCTTC.

V and J are TRBV6-1 and TRBJ2-2, with TRBD1 identical over 7 bases. The CDR3 is 15 amino acids. The V segment lost 6 bases and the J segment 4 bases; nucleotides outside the gene matches: 8. CDR1 is MNHNS and CDR2 is SASEGT in the germline V gene. The CDR3 coding sequence is TGTGCCAGCAGACCCGACAGGGTGGTCACCGGGGAGCTGTTTTTT. It codes for CASRPDRVVTGELFF.

V and J are TRBV5-4 and TRBJ2-3, with 9 bases that match TRBD1. The V segment lost 2 bases and the J segment 2 bases; nucleotides outside the gene matches: 6. Per the germline V gene, CDR1 is SGHNT and CDR2 is YYREEE (reference sequence). This CDR3 is 16 amino acids long. The CDR3 protein is CASSFRQGGPTDTQYF. The CDR3 region has the DNA TGTGCCAGCAGCTTTCGACAGGGGGGCCCCACAGATACGCAGTATTTT. Based on the CDR3 plus reference TRBV5-4 and TRBJ2-3, the full variable domain is ETGVTQSPTHLIKTRGQQVTLRCSSQSGHNTVSWYQQALGQGPQFIFQYYREEENGRGNFPPRFSGLQFPNYSSELNVNALELDDSALYLCASSFRQGGPTDTQYFGPGTRLTVL.

The rearrangement links TRBV28 to TRBJ2-7, with 7 bases that match TRBD1. There are 13 residues in the CDR3. Germline CDR1 reads MDHEN; CDR2 reads SYDVKM. V lost 5 bases to trimming and J lost 3 bases; unmatched junction nucleotides: 4. CDR3 residues: CASSPGQNYEQYF. In nucleotides, the CDR3 is TGTGCCAGCAGTCCGGGACAGAACTACGAGCAGTACTTC.

The genes are TRBV7-7 and TRBJ2-1; no clear D gene. Germline lookup yields CDR1 SSHAT and CDR2 FNYEAQ (reference sequence). This CDR3 region has 12 residues. The germline V and J ends were trimmed by 5 bases and 9 bases, with 11 bases remaining between them. Written as DNA, the CDR3 is TGTGCCAGCAGCGGCCAGACGGGTGAGCAGTTCTTC. This translates into CASSGQTGEQFF.

V usage is TRBV7-2 and J usage is TRBJ2-6; weak D call: TRBD2 (5 bases). CDR3 length: 18 residues. CDR1 and CDR2 from the germline V gene are SGHTA and FQGNSA. Deletions cut 2 bases from V and 4 bases from J, with 18 bases between. CDR3 amino acids: CASSLLRTGVEGANVLTF. The CDR3 coding sequence is TGTGCCAGCAGCTTACTGAGGACTGGCGTTGAGGGGGCCAACGTCCTGACTTTC.

CDR3 protein: CASSLEALLRSGGTGELFF. The CDR3 DNA is TGTGCCAGCAGCTTAGAGGCCCTACTGCGGAGCGGCGGGACCGGGGAGCTGTTTTTT. V is TRBV13 and J is TRBJ2-2, with TRBD2 as a possible D gene (5 bases). With 1 base removed from V and 5 bases from J, the gap between germline ends came to 23 bases. Germline V gene sequence: CDR1 PRHDT, CDR2 FYEKMQ (reference sequence). The CDR3 runs to 19 residues.

The chain carries TRBV6-5 and TRBJ1-2; the match to TRBD1 covers 9 bases. This CDR3 is 11 amino acids long. V trimming: 8 bases; J trimming: 11 bases; junction bases outside the gene matches: 6. Germline CDR1 and CDR2: MNHEY and SVGAGI. The CDR3 DNA sequence: TGTGCCAGCGGCTACAGGGGGCTTTACACCTTC. It specifies CASGYRGLYTF.

This sequence joins TRBV29-1 and TRBJ1-6; D remains ambiguous. The CDR3 spans 14 residues. V dropped 4 bases and J dropped 7 bases, with 14 bases sitting between them. Germline CDR1 reads SQVTM; CDR2 reads ANQGSEA. Written as DNA, the CDR3 is TGCAGCGTTGGGTCCAGTATACCGAATTCACCCCTCCACTTT. This translates into CSVGSSIPNSPLHF.

This rearrangement joins TRBV11-1 to TRBJ2-3; the D is unclear. Per the germline V gene, CDR1 is SGHAT and CDR2 is FQDESV (reference sequence). This CDR3 contains 12 residues. The V end lost 4 bases, the J end lost 5 bases, and 7 bases lay between the germline ends. This chain's CDR3 is CASSSRLDTQYF. CDR3 nucleotide sequence: TGTGCCAGCAGCTCTAGACTAGATACGCAGTATTTT. The whole variable domain, remainder taken from reference TRBV11-1 and TRBJ2-3, is EAEVAQSPRYKITEKSQAVAFWCDPISGHATLYWYRQILGQGPELLVQFQDESVVDDSQLPKDRFSAERLKGVDSTLKIQPAELGDSAMYLCASSSRLDTQYFGPGTRLTVL.

A single count supports this clone. One end of the junction does not line up with germline, which may come from a read error. V is TRBV11-3 and J is TRBJ2-1; D perhaps matches TRBD1 (6 bases). The CDR3 totals 15 residues. Germline CDR1 is SGHNT and CDR2 is YENEEA. CDR3 coding DNA: TGTGCCAGCAGCTTAGATGGGGACATTTTAAATGGGCAGTTCTTC. Its translation is CASSLDGDILNGQFF. Supplemented by reference TRBV11-3 and TRBJ2-1, the full variable domain reads EAGVVQSPRYKIIEKKQPVAFWCNPISGHNTLYWYLQNLGQGPELLIRYENEEAVDDSQLPKDRFSAERLKGVDSTLKIQPAELGDSAVYLCASSLDGDILNGQFFGPGTRLTVL.

The chain is built from TRBV6-5 and TRBJ1-5; TRBD1 matches 7 bases. CDR3 size: 15 residues. With V trimmed by 0 bases and J by 6 bases, 5 bases remained unmatched. Germline V gives CDR1 MNHEY, CDR2 SVGAGI. The CDR3 region is CASSYSTGFGQPQHF. Written as DNA, the CDR3 is TGTGCCAGCAGTTACTCGACAGGGTTTGGTCAGCCCCAGCATTTT.

The rearrangement uses TRBV6-1 and TRBJ1-2; D is uncertain. Deletions cut 7 bases from V and 5 bases from J, with 14 bases between. Germline CDR1 and CDR2: MNHNS and SASEGT. The CDR3 length is 13 residues. Here the CDR3 reads CASKGAPRYGYTF. The CDR3 DNA reads as TGTGCCAGCAAAGGAGCCCCGCGTTATGGCTACACCTTC.

The chain joins TRBV5-8 to TRBJ1-3; unclear D gene. The CDR3 totals 14 residues. V was clipped by 0 bases and J by 0 bases, with 4 bases between them. CDR1 and CDR2 (germline): SGHTS, YDEGEE. The CDR3 DNA reads TGTGCCAGCAGCTTGGGACACTCTGGAAACACCATATATTTT. Its translation: CASSLGHSGNTIYF.

This clone occurred once. The chain carries TRBV5-1 and TRBJ2-1; D gene unclear. CDR1 is SGHRS, CDR2 YFSETQ, per germline. CDR3 length equals 14 residues. Trimming removed 0 bases from V and 4 bases from J, with 8 bases in between. CDR3 bases: TGCGCCAGCAGCTTGGACAGTCCTTACAATGAGCAGTTCTTC. Its protein product is CASSLDSPYNEQFF.

This chain links TRBV29-1 with TRBJ1-4, with 8 nucleotides matching TRBD1. Germline V gene lookup returns CDR1 SQVTM and CDR2 ANQGSEA. The CDR3 consists of 14 residues. V was pared by 7 bases and J by 7 bases, with 11 bases of the junction left unmatched. The CDR3 DNA sequence: TGCAGCGCCATTGGACAGGGTGGGGCTGAAAAACTGTTTTTT. Translating gives CSAIGQGGAEKLFF.

The chain combines TRBV7-9 with TRBJ1-4; 7 bases are a match to TRBD1. The CDR3 runs to 14 residues. Germline V CDR1 and CDR2: SEHNR, FQNEAQ (reference sequence). V trimming: 5 bases; J trimming: 8 bases; junction bases outside the gene matches: 8. The CDR3 DNA is TGTGCCAGCAGCAGGACAGGCCTCGGGGAAAAACTGTTTTTT. It codes for CASSRTGLGEKLFF.

The rearrangement uses TRBV7-2 and TRBJ2-5, with TRBD2 matching 10 bases. Germline CDR1 reads SGHTA; CDR2 reads FQGNSA. The V and J ends lost 2 bases and 4 bases, in that order; junction bases with no gene match: 7. There are 16 residues in the CDR3. CDR3 amino acids: CASSLRLAGARETQYF. CDR3 nucleotide sequence: TGTGCCAGCAGCTTAAGGCTAGCGGGGGCCCGAGAGACCCAGTACTTC.

This chain joins TRBV4-1 and TRBJ1-6; the match to TRBD1 covers 7 bases. The ends lost 1 base at V and 4 bases at J; junction bases unmatched: 4. This CDR3 region has 16 residues. CDR1 is MGHRA, CDR2 YSYEKL, per germline. The CDR3 DNA reads as TGCGCCAGCAGCCAAGGGGCAGGGGGATATAATTCACCCCTCCACTTT. This encodes CASSQGAGGYNSPLHF.

This clone was recorded once. The rearrangement links TRBV7-9 to TRBJ1-1; 9 positions agree with TRBD1. Germline values: CDR1 SEHNR, CDR2 FQNEAQ (reference sequence). Losses at the gene ends were 6 bases for V and 3 bases for J; bases not matched to a gene: 5. CDR3 length: 14 residues. This CDR3 is CASRITGGDTEAFF. The CDR3 DNA sequence: TGTGCCAGCAGAATCACAGGGGGCGACACTGAAGCTTTCTTT.

The chain recombines TRBV10-1 with TRBJ2-7, with 7 bases fitting TRBD1. The V gene's germline CDR1 is WNHNN and CDR2 SYGVQD (reference sequence). The CDR3 is 16 amino acids. V was pared by 3 bases and J by 3 bases, with 11 bases of the junction left unmatched. The CDR3 region is CASSDPGTAKNYEQYF. DNA of the CDR3: TGCGCCAGCAGTGACCCGGGGACAGCAAAAAACTACGAGCAGTACTTC.

The V call is TRBV5-4, the J call TRBJ1-4; weak D call: TRBD1 (6 bases). V lost 3 bases, J lost 8 bases, and 23 bases lay in between. Germline V gene data show CDR1 as SGHNT and CDR2 as YYREEE (reference sequence). This CDR3 comprises 17 residues. The chain's CDR3 is CASSSAQGPGRREKLFF. CDR3 nucleotides: TGTGCCAGCAGCTCGGCGCAGGGGCCGGGTCGTCGGGAAAAACTGTTTTTT.

The rearrangement uses TRBV20-1 and TRBJ2-3, with no clear D. Trimming left V 4 bases short and J 5 bases short, with 7 bases between. The CDR3 is 11 residues long. The germline gives CDR1 DFQATT, CDR2 SNEGSKA (reference sequence). CDR3 DNA sequence: TGCAGTGCTACAGTTGGAGATACGCAGTATTTT. Protein product: CSATVGDTQYF.

CDR3 protein: CASRPGTLNTGELFF. CDR3 in DNA: TGTGCCAGTAGACCCGGGACACTTAACACCGGGGAGCTGTTTTTT. The V call is TRBV19, the J call TRBJ2-2; D may be TRBD1 (6 bases). From germline, CDR1 is LNHDA and CDR2 SQIVND (reference sequence). The length of the CDR3 is 15 residues. The germline V and J ends were trimmed by 6 bases and 2 bases, with 13 bases remaining between them.

CDR3 in amino acids: CASSAGTNNKETQYF. DNA for the CDR3: TGTGCCAGCAGTGCCGGGACTAATAACAAAGAGACCCAGTACTTC. The gene calls are TRBV2 and TRBJ2-5; 7 bases are a match to TRBD2. The V segment lost 4 bases and the J segment 3 bases; nucleotides outside the gene matches: 8. The length of the CDR3 is 15 residues. The V gene's germline CDR1 is SNHLY and CDR2 FYNNEI.